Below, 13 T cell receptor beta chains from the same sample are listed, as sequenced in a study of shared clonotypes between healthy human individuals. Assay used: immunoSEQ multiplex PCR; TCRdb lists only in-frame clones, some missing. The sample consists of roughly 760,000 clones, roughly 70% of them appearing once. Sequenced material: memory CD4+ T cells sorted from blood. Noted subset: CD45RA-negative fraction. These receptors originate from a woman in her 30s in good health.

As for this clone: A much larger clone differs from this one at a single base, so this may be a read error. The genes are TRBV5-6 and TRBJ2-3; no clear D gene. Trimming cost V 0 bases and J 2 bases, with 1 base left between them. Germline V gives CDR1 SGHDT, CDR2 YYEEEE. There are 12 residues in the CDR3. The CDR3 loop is CASSLATDTQYF. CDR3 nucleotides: TGTGCCAGCAGCTTGGCCACAGATACGCAGTATTTT. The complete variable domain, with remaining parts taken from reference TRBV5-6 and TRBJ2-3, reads DAGVTQSPTHLIKTRGQQVTLRCSPKSGHDTVSWYQQALGQGPQFIFQYYEEEERQRGNFPDRFSGHQFPNYSSELNVNALLLGDSALYLCASSLATDTQYFGPGTRLTVL.

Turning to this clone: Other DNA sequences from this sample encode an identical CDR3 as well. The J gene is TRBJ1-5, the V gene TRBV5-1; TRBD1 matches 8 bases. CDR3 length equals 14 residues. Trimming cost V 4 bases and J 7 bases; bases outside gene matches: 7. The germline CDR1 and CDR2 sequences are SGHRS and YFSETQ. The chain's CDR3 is CASSLGTGGQPQHF. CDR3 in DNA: TGCGCCAGCAGCCTAGGGACAGGCGGACAGCCCCAGCATTTT.

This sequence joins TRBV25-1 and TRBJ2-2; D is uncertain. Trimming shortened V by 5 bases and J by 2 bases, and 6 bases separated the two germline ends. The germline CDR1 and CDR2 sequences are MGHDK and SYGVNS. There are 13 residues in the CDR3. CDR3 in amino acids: CASSQLNTGELFF. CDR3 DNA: TGTGCCAGCAGTCAACTTAACACCGGGGAGCTGTTTTTT. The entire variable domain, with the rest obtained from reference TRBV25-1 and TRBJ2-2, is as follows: EADIYQTPRYLVIGTGKKITLECSQTMGHDKMYWYQQDPGMELHLIHYSYGVNSTEKGDLSSESTVSRIRTEHFPLTLESARPSHTSQYLCASSQLNTGELFFGEGSRLTVL.

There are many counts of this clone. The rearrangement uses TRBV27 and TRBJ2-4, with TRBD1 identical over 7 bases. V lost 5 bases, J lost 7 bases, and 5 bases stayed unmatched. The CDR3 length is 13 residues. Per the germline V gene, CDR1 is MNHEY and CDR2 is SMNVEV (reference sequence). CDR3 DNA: TGTGCCAGCAGTGTAACAGGGGAGAACATTCAGTACTTC. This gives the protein CASSVTGENIQYF.

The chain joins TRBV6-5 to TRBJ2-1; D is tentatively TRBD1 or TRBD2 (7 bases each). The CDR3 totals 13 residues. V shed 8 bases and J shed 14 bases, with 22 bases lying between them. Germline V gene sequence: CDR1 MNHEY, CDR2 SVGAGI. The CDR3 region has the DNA TGTGCCAGCTCGTTGGACAGGCGGGGGTTTGAGTTCTTC. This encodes CASSLDRRGFEFF.

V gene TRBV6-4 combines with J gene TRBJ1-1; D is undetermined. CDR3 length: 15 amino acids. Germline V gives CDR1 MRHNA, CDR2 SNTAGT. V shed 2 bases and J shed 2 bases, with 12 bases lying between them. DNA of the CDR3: TGTGCCAGCAGTGACAAGGAGGCCCCTAACACTGAAGCTTTCTTT. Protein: CASSDKEAPNTEAFF.

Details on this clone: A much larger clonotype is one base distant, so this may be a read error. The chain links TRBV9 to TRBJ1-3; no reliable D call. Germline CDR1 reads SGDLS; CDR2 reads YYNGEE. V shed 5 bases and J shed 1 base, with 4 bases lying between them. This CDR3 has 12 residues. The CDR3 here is CASRASGNTIYF. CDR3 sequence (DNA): TGTGCCAGCAGAGCGTCTGGAAACACCATATATTTT.

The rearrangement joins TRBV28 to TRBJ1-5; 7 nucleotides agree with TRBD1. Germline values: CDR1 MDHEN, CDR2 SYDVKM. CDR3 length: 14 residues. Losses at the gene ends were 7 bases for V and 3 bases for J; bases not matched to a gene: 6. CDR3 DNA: TGTGCCAGCACCTCGACAGGGAACAATCAGCCCCAGCATTTT. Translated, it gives CASTSTGNNQPQHF.

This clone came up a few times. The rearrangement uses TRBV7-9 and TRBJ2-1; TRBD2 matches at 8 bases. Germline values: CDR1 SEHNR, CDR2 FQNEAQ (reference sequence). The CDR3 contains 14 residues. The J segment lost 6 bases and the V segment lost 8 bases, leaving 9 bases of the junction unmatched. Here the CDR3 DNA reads TGTGCCAGCCGAAGCGGGAGTCGGGGCAATGAGCAGTTCTTC. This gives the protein CASRSGSRGNEQFF.

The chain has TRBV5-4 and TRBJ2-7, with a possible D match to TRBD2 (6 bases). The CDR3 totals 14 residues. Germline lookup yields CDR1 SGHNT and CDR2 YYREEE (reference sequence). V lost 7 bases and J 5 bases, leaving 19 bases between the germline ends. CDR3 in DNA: TGTGCCAGCTCGACCGCGGGGCCACGTAACGAGCAGTACTTC. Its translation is CASSTAGPRNEQYF.

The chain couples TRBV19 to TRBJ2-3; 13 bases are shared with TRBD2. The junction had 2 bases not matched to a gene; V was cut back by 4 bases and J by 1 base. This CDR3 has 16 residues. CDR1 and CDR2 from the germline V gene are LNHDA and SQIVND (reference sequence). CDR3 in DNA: TGTGCCAGTAGTAGAGGACTAGCGGGGGGCACAGATACGCAGTATTTT. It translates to CASSRGLAGGTDTQYF.

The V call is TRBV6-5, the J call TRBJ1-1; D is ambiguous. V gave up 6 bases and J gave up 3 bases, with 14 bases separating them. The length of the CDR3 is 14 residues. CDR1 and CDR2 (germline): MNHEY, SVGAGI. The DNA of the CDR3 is TGTGCCAGCAGATTAGGAGGCGACGACACTGAAGCTTTCTTT. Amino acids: CASRLGGDDTEAFF.

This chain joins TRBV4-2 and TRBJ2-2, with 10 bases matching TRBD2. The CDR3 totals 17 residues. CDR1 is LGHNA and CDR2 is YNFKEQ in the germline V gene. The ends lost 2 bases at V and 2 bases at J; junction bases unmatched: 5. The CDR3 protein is CASSQLTSGTNTGELFF. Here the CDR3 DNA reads TGTGCCAGCAGCCAACTAACTAGCGGGACAAACACCGGGGAGCTGTTTTTT.